Ten or more counts support the clone carrying this T cell receptor beta chain. The CDR3 is 16 amino acids. The V and J ends lost 4 bases and 1 base, in that order; junction bases with no gene match: 9. Germline V gives CDR1 MNHEY, CDR2 SMNVEV (reference sequence). Uncontrolled infection, other autoimmune disease, pregnancy and lactation each barred patients from inclusion. The data derive from a study of T cells in Graves' hyperthyroidism and ophthalmopathy. TCR beta CDR3 region amplification was performed from RNA transcripts. HTBI primers were used for first-round RT-PCR of the TCR CDR3. MiXCR, run by TCRdb on the multiplex PCR reads, gives a single entry per CDR3 protein. The table records roughly 700,000 distinct CDR3 sequences, about 15% of them present only once.

This TCR came from a woman aged 18-29 years with Graves' hyperthyroidism. Sequencing was done on a sample of blood. The chain combines TRBV27 with TRBJ2-7; 8 positions match TRBD1. The CDR3 nucleotides are TGTGCCAGCAGTTCGCTGACAGGGGTTGAGTCCTACGAGCAGTACTTC. It is translated as CASSSLTGVESYEQYF.